In its sample, the clone carrying this T cell receptor beta chain was seen a few times. Its antigen is still unknown. This is likely a read error, given that the CDR3 carries no conserved phenylalanine or tryptophan at its end. This record belongs to a study of cytomegalovirus exposure and HLA in healthy donors. Study at large: Counted in an early data release were roughly 87 million unique TCRs from HLA-typed donors. Of around 400 genotyped donors, 81% grouped in the Caucasian-associated ancestry cluster. Findings of the study overall: A later analysis showed that HLA-associated TCR beta chains had undergone more clonal expansion than equally common others.

Researchers ran the PCR with 60 Vbeta and 13 Jbeta primers. Generated by immunoSEQ multiplex PCR, the TCRdb table keeps only in-frame clones and is missing some. The sample lists more than 80,000 clones, roughly 77% occurring once. Germline values: CDR1 SGHDT, CDR2 YYEEEE. The CDR3 is 11 residues long. The germline V and J ends were trimmed by 3 bases and 11 bases, with 11 bases remaining between them. This rearrangement joins TRBV5-6 to TRBJ1-1, with D unclear. This TCR derives from a man between 60 and 70 years old in good health and CMV-seronegative. Sequenced input: PBMCs. For the CDR3, the DNA is TGTGCCAGCAGCTCGGCAGACTCGGCTTTCCTT. This gives the protein CASSSADSAFL.